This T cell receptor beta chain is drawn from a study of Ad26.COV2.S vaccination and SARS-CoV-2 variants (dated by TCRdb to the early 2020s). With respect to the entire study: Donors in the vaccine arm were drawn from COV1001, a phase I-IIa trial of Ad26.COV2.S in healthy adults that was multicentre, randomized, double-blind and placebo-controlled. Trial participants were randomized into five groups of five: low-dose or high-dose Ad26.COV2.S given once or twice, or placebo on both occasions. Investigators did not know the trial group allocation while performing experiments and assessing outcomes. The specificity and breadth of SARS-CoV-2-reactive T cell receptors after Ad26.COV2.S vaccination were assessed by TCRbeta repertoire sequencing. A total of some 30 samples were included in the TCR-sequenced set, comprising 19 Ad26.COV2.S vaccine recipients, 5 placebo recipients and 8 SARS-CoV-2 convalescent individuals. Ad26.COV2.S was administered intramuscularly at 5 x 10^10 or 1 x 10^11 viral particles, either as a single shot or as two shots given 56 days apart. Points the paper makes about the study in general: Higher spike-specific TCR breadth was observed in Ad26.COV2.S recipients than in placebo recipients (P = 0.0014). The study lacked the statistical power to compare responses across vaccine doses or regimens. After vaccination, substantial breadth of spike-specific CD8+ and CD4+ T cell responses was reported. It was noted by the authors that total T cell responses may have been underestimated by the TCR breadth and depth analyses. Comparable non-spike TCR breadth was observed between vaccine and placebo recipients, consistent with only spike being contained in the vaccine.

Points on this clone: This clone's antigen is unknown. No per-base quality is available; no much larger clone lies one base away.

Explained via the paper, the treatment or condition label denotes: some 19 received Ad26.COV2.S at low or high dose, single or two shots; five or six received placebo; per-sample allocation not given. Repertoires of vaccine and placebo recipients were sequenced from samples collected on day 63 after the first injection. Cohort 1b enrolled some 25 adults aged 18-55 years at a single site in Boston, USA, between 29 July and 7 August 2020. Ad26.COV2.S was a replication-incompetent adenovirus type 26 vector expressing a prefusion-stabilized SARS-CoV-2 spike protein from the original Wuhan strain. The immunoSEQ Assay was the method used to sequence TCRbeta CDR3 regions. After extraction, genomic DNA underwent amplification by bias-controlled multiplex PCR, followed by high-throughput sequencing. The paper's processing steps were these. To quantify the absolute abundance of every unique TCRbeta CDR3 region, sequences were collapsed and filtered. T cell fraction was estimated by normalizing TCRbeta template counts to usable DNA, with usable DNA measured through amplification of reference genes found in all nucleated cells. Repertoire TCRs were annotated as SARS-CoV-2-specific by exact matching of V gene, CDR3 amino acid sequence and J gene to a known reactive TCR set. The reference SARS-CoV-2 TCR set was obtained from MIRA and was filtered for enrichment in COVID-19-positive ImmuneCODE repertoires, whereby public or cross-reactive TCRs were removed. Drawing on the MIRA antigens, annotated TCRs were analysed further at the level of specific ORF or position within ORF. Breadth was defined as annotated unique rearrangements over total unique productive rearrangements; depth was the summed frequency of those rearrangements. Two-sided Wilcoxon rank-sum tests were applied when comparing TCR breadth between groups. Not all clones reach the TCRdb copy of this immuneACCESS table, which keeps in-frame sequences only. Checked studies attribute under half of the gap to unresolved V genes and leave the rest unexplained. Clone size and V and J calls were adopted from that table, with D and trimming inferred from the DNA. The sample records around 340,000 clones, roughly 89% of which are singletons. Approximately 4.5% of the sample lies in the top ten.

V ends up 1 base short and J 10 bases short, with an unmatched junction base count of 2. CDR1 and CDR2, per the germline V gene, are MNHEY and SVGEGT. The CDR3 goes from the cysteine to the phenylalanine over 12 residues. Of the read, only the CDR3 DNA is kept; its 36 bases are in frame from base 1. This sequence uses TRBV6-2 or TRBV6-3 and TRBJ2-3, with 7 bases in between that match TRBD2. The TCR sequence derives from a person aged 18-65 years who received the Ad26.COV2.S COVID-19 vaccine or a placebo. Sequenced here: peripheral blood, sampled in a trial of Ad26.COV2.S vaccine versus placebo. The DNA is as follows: TGTGCCAGCAGTTACTGGGGGGGTGCGCAGTATTTT. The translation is CASSYWGGAQYF.